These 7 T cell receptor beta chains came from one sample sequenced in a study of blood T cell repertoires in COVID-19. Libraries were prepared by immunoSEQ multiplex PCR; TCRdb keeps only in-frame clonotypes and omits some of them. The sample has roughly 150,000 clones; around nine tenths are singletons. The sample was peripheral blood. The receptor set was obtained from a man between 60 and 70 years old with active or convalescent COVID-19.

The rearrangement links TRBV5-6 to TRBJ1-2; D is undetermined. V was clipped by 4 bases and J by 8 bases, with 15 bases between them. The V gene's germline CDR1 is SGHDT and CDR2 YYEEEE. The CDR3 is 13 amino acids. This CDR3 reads CASSGIVGEGYTF. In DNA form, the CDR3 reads TGTGCCAGCAGCGGAATAGTTGGGGAGGGCTACACCTTC.

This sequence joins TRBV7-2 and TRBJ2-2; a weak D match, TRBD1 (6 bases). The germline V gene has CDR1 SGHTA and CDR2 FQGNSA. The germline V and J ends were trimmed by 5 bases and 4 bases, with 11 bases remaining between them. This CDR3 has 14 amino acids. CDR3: CASSPTGFTGELFF. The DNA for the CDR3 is TGTGCCAGCAGCCCCACAGGGTTCACCGGGGAGCTGTTTTTT.

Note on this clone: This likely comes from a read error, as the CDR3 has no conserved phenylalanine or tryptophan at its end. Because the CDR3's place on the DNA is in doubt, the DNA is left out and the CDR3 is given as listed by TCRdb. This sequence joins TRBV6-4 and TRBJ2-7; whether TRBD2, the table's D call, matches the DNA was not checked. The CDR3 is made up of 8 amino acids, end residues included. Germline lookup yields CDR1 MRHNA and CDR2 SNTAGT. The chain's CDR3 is CASRGLHH.

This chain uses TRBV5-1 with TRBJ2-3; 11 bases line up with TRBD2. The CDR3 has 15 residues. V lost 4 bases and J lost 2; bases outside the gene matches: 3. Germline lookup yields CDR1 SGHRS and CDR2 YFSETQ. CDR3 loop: CASSVSGGDTDTQYF. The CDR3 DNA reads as TGCGCCAGCAGCGTTAGCGGGGGGGACACAGATACGCAGTATTTT. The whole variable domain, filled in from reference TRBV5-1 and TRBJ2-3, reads KAGVTQTPRYLIKTRGQQVTLSCSPISGHRSVSWYQQTPGQGLQFLFEYFSETQRNKGNFPGRFSGRQFSNSRSEMNVSTLELGDSALYLCASSVSGGDTDTQYFGPGTRLTVL.

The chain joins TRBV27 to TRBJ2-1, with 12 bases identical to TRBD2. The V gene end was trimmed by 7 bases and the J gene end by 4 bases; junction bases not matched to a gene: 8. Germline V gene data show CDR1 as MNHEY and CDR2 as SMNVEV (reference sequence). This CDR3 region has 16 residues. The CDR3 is CASTRGTSGWYNEQFF. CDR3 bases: TGTGCCAGCACCAGAGGGACTAGCGGGTGGTACAATGAGCAGTTCTTC.

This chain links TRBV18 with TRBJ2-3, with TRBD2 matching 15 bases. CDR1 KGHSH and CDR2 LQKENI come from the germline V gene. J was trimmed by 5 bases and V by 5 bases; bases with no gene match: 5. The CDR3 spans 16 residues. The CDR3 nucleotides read TGTGCCAGCTCATCGGGACTAGCGGGAGGAGGAGATACGCAGTATTTT. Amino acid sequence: CASSSGLAGGGDTQYF.

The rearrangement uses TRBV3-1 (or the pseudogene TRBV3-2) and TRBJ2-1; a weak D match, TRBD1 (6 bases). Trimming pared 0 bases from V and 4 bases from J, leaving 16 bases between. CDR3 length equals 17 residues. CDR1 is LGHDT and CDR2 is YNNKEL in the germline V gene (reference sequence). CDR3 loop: CASSQDTLGTPYNEQFF. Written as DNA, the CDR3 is TGTGCCAGCAGCCAAGATACCCTGGGGACACCGTACAATGAGCAGTTCTTC.